The entry below gives a single T cell receptor beta chain sequence along with its context. Using immunoSEQ multiplex PCR, the repertoire was profiled, and TCRdb retains in-frame clones only, with some absent. The data show over 120,000 clones, about 79% seen once. This sample is part of a study of cytotoxic CD8 clonotypes in ibrutinib-treated CLL. The CDR3 has 14 amino acids. CDR1 is SGHDT, CDR2 YYEEEE, per germline. V was pared by 0 bases and J by 4 bases, with 2 bases of the junction left unmatched. The chain is built from TRBV5-6 and TRBJ2-7; TRBD1 matches 9 bases. The TCR originated in a human donor with chronic lymphocytic leukemia. Specimen: PBMCs, collected after 12 months of ibrutinib treatment. CDR3 nucleotide sequence: TGTGCCAGCAGCTTGGGAGGACAGGGGTACGAGCAGTACTTC. Protein sequence: CASSLGGQGYEQYF.